This passage covers 24 T cell receptor beta chains from one sample sequenced in a study of read filtering for tumor transcriptome and immune sequencing. The library was built from roughly 400 ng RNA with molecular barcoded adaptors for alpha/delta and beta/gamma chains. MiXCR was run by TCRdb on the reads, yielding one entry per CDR3 protein. The table shows 130,000 or so distinct CDR3 sequences, with 13% occurring only once. Material for sequencing was a population of CD138-negative cells sorted from bone marrow. The receptor set was obtained from a donor at least 40 years old with multiple myeloma.

This clonotype has a count of ten or more. The chain recombines TRBV7-9 with TRBJ2-1; no clear D gene. V shed 7 bases and J shed 0 bases, with 10 bases lying between them. The CDR3 has 14 residues. From germline, CDR1 is SEHNR and CDR2 FQNEAQ (reference sequence). CDR3 protein: CASTLGNSYNEQFF. CDR3 nucleotides: TGTGCCAGCACTTTGGGCAACTCCTACAATGAGCAGTTCTTC.

Ten or more counts support this clonotype. The CDR3 sequence: CASSAEPFGGQETQYF. DNA for the CDR3: TGTGCCAGCAGCGCAGAACCGTTTGGCGGCCAAGAGACCCAGTACTTC. V and J are TRBV9 and TRBJ2-5; D is undetermined. Trimming pared 3 bases from V and 1 base from J, leaving 16 bases between. CDR1 SGDLS and CDR2 YYNGEE come from the germline V gene. The CDR3 spans 16 residues.

This clonotype was observed at least ten times. This sequence joins TRBV14 and TRBJ2-5; D not certain. Per germline, CDR1 SGHDN and CDR2 FVKESK. The CDR3 sequence is 15 residues long. V was trimmed by 0 bases and J by 4 bases, leaving 12 bases between them. As DNA, the CDR3 is TGTGCCAGCAGCCAAGATTGGTCGGAGATAGAGACCCAGTACTTC. Translating gives CASSQDWSEIETQYF.

In this sample, this clonotype turned up many times. This chain joins TRBV7-3 and TRBJ2-1, with 7 positions matching TRBD1. The length of the CDR3 is 13 residues. Germline V lookup: CDR1 SGHTA, CDR2 FQGTGA. V lost 4 bases to trimming and J lost 6 bases; unmatched junction nucleotides: 3. In DNA, the CDR3 is TGTGCCAGCAGCTCCAACAGGGGCAATGAGCAGTTCTTC. This encodes CASSSNRGNEQFF. Together with reference TRBV7-3 and TRBJ2-1, the CDR3 gives the full variable domain: GAGVSQTPSNKVTEKGKYVELRCDPISGHTALYWYRQSLGQGPEFLIYFQGTGAADDSGLPNDRFFAVRPEGSVSTLKIQRTERGDSAVYLCASSSNRGNEQFFGPGTRLTVL.

This clonotype was recorded many times. The J gene is TRBJ2-7, the V gene TRBV29-1; a possible D gene is TRBD1 (6 bases). The CDR3 spans 11 residues. Germline V gene sequence: CDR1 SQVTM, CDR2 ANQGSEA. V was cut by 4 bases and J by 2 bases, with 6 bases left in between. CDR3: CSVGDTYEQYF. The CDR3 nucleotides read TGCAGCGTTGGGGACACCTACGAGCAGTACTTC.

This clonotype has at least ten counts. The chain is built from TRBV20-1 and TRBJ1-1; the D is unclear. CDR3 length equals 12 residues. Trimming took off 6 bases at V and 3 bases at J, with 11 bases between the two ends. Germline V gene data show CDR1 as DFQATT and CDR2 as SNEGSKA (reference sequence). As DNA, the CDR3 is TGCAGTGCAAAACGGTGGGACACTGAAGCTTTCTTT. Its protein product is CSAKRWDTEAFF.

In this sample, this clonotype turned up many times. The chain has TRBV7-2 and TRBJ2-5, with D possibly TRBD2 on 5 matching bases. CDR1 is SGHTA, CDR2 FQGNSA, per germline. This CDR3 comprises 13 residues. The V and J ends lost 8 bases and 2 bases respectively, with 12 bases between them. The CDR3 spells CASGGLWQETQYF. DNA of the CDR3: TGTGCCAGCGGCGGACTGTGGCAAGAGACCCAGTACTTC.

This clonotype was recorded at least ten times. V usage is TRBV12-3 or TRBV12-4 and J usage is TRBJ2-2; 11 bases are shared with TRBD2. The CDR3 contains 14 residues. The V and J ends lost 5 bases and 6 bases, in that order; junction bases with no gene match: 2. CDR3 sequence reads: CASSLLAGAGELFF. The CDR3 region has the DNA TGTGCCAGCAGTCTACTAGCGGGGGCCGGGGAGCTGTTTTTT.

On this clonotype: A much larger clone lies one base from this, so it may be a read error. This rearrangement joins TRBV29-1 to TRBJ2-5; 9 bases agree with TRBD1. The CDR3 is 12 residues long. Looked up from germline, CDR1 is SQVTM and CDR2 is ANQGSEA. The CDR3 is CSVQQGAETQCF. Written as DNA, the CDR3 is TGCAGCGTTCAACAGGGGGCAGAGACCCAGTGCTTC.

The chain joins TRBV7-9 to TRBJ1-1; D ambiguous. The CDR3 has 14 amino acids. V was clipped by 0 bases and J by 1 base, with 6 bases between them. Germline-derived CDR1 and CDR2 are SEHNR and FQNEAQ (reference sequence). The CDR3 nucleotides read TGTGCCAGCAGCTTAGCCCGTTCGAACACTGAAGCTTTCTTT. It encodes CASSLARSNTEAFF.

At least ten counts were recorded for this clonotype. V and J are TRBV23-1 and TRBJ1-4; D possibly corresponds to TRBD1 (5 bases). TRBV23-1 belongs to the ORF category, with a function that is uncertain. The V gene lost 2 bases and the J gene lost 4 bases, with 11 bases spanning the gap. The CDR3 is made up of 15 amino acids. The CDR3, as DNA: TGCGCCAGCAGTCAACCGGGACGGAATAATGAAAAACTGTTTTTT. It codes for CASSQPGRNNEKLFF.

This clonotype was found many times. The gene calls are TRBV5-1 and TRBJ2-6; weak D call: TRBD2 (5 bases). CDR1 and CDR2 (germline): SGHRS, YFSETQ. V lost 1 base and J 4 bases, leaving 15 bases between the germline ends. This CDR3 spans 17 amino acids. The CDR3 region has the DNA TGCGCCAGCAGCTTGAAGTCGGGATCGGCGGGGGCCAACGTCCTGACTTTC. The encoded protein is CASSLKSGSAGANVLTF. Combining the CDR3 with reference TRBV5-1 and TRBJ2-6 gives the whole variable domain KAGVTQTPRYLIKTRGQQVTLSCSPISGHRSVSWYQQTPGQGLQFLFEYFSETQRNKGNFPGRFSGRQFSNSRSEMNVSTLELGDSALYLCASSLKSGSAGANVLTFGAGSRLTVL.

This clonotype appeared many times. This chain uses TRBV7-3 with TRBJ2-3; no clear D gene. With 5 bases removed from V and 5 bases from J, the gap between germline ends came to 8 bases. Per the germline V gene, CDR1 is SGHTA and CDR2 is FQGTGA. The CDR3 loop spans 12 amino acids. CDR3 in DNA: TGTGCCAGCAGCCGTGGCAAAGATACGCAGTATTTT. This sequence encodes CASSRGKDTQYF. The full variable domain, with the rest looked up from reference TRBV7-3 and TRBJ2-3, is GAGVSQTPSNKVTEKGKYVELRCDPISGHTALYWYRQSLGQGPEFLIYFQGTGAADDSGLPNDRFFAVRPEGSVSTLKIQRTERGDSAVYLCASSRGKDTQYFGPGTRLTVL.

Regarding this clonotype: This may be a read error, as it is one base from a much larger clone. The chain employs TRBV7-9 and TRBJ1-1; tentative D call: TRBD1 (6 bases). The CDR3 length is 13 residues. CDR1 and CDR2 from the germline V gene are SEHNR and FQNEAQ (reference sequence). CDR3 coding DNA: TGTGCCAGCAGCTTAGGGGGGGACACTGACGCTTTCTTT. Translation: CASSLGGDTDAFF.

This clonotype was observed at least ten times. The J gene is TRBJ2-1, the V gene TRBV7-8; TRBD2 matches at 15 bases. The CDR3 spans 18 residues. CDR1 and CDR2 from the germline V gene are SGHVS and FQNEAQ. J lost 0 bases, V lost 3 bases, and 3 bases had no gene match. CDR3 residues: CASSFGTSGRLSYNEQFF. In nucleotides, the CDR3 is TGTGCCAGCAGCTTTGGGACTAGCGGGAGGCTCTCCTACAATGAGCAGTTCTTC.

This clonotype has ten or more counts. The chain employs TRBV9 and TRBJ2-5; D is uncertain. V was pared by 4 bases and J by 1 base, with 17 bases between. The CDR3 extends over 16 amino acids. CDR1 is SGDLS and CDR2 is YYNGEE in the germline V gene. In DNA, the CDR3 is TGTGCCAGCAGCCCCCAATTCGGTAGGGCCCAAGAGACCCAGTACTTC. Translating it yields CASSPQFGRAQETQYF.

The CDR3 is CATKQAEGTEAFF. DNA of the CDR3: TGCGCCACCAAGCAGGCTGAGGGGACTGAAGCTTTCTTT. V and J are TRBV10-2 and TRBJ1-1; D perhaps matches TRBD1 (5 bases). The CDR3 contains 13 residues. Trimming pared 10 bases from V and 5 bases from J, leaving 17 bases between. Germline CDR1 reads WSHSY; CDR2 reads SAAADI.

This clonotype was counted at least ten times. The rearrangement joins TRBV14 to TRBJ1-1, with no clear D. Germline V gives CDR1 SGHDN, CDR2 FVKESK. The ends were cut back, 0 bases at V and 1 base at J, with 9 bases in the middle. The CDR3 totals 15 residues. DNA of the CDR3: TGTGCCAGCAGCCAAGAGGTAGTTAAGAACACTGAAGCTTTCTTT. Translated: CASSQEVVKNTEAFF.

This clonotype was seen ten or more times. The chain carries TRBV5-1 and TRBJ2-5; TRBD2 agrees at 9 bases. V lost 4 bases, J lost 5 bases, and 12 bases stayed unmatched. CDR1 is SGHRS and CDR2 is YFSETQ in the germline V gene. The CDR3 consists of 16 residues. The CDR3 sequence is CASSPGGSGSTETQYF. CDR3 nucleotide sequence: TGCGCCAGCAGCCCGGGGGGTAGCGGGAGTACGGAGACCCAGTACTTC.

This clonotype was found many times. The chain combines TRBV15 with TRBJ1-1, with a weak D call TRBD1 (5 bases). The V gene lost 1 base and the J gene lost 7 bases, with 13 bases spanning the gap. Germline lookup yields CDR1 LNHNV and CDR2 YYDKDF (reference sequence). The CDR3 spans 14 residues. The CDR3 spells CATSRANLGGEAFF. CDR3 DNA: TGTGCCACCAGCAGAGCTAATTTGGGGGGTGAAGCTTTCTTT.

There are many counts of this clonotype. The chain carries TRBV30 and TRBJ1-2, with 7 bases lining up with TRBD1. V dropped 5 bases and J dropped 2; count of bases not matched to a gene: 8. Germline assignment: CDR1 GTSNPN and CDR2 SVGIG (reference sequence). CDR3 length: 14 amino acids. CDR3 amino acids: CAWFYQTGNYGYTF. The CDR3 nucleotides read TGTGCCTGGTTCTATCAGACAGGGAACTATGGCTACACCTTC.

About this clonotype: With a much larger clone just one base away, this may be a read error. The chain couples TRBV29-1 to TRBJ2-3; D might be TRBD1 or TRBD2, each matching 5 bases. The CDR3 has 13 residues. Germline CDR1 is SQVTM and CDR2 is ANQGSEA. Trimming pared 7 bases from V and 3 bases from J, leaving 14 bases between. The CDR3 coding sequence is TGCAGCGCTAAGAGGGGTAGTACAGATACGCAGTATTTT. It translates to CSAKRGSTDTQYF.

This clonotype was picked up many times. V gene TRBV7-2 combines with J gene TRBJ1-4, with a weak D call TRBD1 (5 bases). The ends were cut back, 1 base at V and 7 bases at J, with 13 bases in the middle. This CDR3 spans 15 amino acids. Germline loops: CDR1 SGHTA, CDR2 FQGNSA. CDR3 sequence: CASSLGGELFEKLFF. Written as DNA, the CDR3 is TGTGCCAGCAGCTTAGGAGGGGAGCTTTTTGAAAAACTGTTTTTT.

This clonotype has a handful of counts. This chain uses TRBV11-2 with TRBJ2-1; no reliable D call. CDR1 is SGHAT and CDR2 is FQNNGV in the germline V gene. V was cut by 5 bases and J by 2 bases, with 16 bases left in between. This CDR3 contains 16 residues. The CDR3 region has the DNA TGTGCCAGCAGCCCCCTCGTGACGAGGACCTACAATGAGCAGTTCTTC. As protein: CASSPLVTRTYNEQFF.